This TCR beta chain came from a study of cytomegalovirus exposure and HLA in healthy donors. Study as a whole: As an earlier analysis found, about 179 million T cells yielded about 120 million unique TCR beta sequences. The study's findings and limits: What a later analysis showed was that several of the most significant clusters appeared linked to common viral pathogens. In a later analysis, a missense DCLRE1C variant was linked to TCR beta V- and J-gene trimming.

The PCR employed 60 Vbeta primers together with 13 Jbeta primers. Profiled with immunoSEQ multiplex PCR; TCRdb holds only in-frame clones, not every one. The sample lists more than 110,000 clones, 76% seen once, with roughly 4% in the top ten. With regard to this clone: Its antigen is undetermined. Other DNA sequences within the sample encode an identical CDR3.

This CDR3 spans 12 amino acids. V lost 6 bases and J lost 3, with 8 bases in between. Germline values: CDR1 LNHDA, CDR2 SQIVND (reference sequence). Every donor was a healthy person donating bone marrow. Sequenced sample: PBMCs. V gene TRBV19 combines with J gene TRBJ1-2; possibly TRBD1 for D (5 bases). The sequence came from a man aged 18 to 30 in good health and CMV-seronegative. CDR3 residues: CASSDRDYGYTF. Written as DNA, the CDR3 is TGTGCCAGTAGCGACAGAGACTATGGCTACACCTTC.